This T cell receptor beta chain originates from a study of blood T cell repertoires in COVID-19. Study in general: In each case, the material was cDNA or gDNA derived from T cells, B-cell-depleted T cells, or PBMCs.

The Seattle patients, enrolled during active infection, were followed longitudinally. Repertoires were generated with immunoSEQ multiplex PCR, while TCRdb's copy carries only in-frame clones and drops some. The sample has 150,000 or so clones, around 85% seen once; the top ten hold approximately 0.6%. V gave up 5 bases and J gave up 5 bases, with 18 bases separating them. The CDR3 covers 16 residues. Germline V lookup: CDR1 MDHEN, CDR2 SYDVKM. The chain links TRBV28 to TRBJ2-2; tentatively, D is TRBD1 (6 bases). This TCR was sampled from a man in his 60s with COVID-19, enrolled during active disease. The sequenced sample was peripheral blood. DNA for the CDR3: TGTGCCAGCAGTGTTCCCGGGACACTAAGTACCGGGGAGCTGTTTTTT. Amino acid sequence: CASSVPGTLSTGELFF.